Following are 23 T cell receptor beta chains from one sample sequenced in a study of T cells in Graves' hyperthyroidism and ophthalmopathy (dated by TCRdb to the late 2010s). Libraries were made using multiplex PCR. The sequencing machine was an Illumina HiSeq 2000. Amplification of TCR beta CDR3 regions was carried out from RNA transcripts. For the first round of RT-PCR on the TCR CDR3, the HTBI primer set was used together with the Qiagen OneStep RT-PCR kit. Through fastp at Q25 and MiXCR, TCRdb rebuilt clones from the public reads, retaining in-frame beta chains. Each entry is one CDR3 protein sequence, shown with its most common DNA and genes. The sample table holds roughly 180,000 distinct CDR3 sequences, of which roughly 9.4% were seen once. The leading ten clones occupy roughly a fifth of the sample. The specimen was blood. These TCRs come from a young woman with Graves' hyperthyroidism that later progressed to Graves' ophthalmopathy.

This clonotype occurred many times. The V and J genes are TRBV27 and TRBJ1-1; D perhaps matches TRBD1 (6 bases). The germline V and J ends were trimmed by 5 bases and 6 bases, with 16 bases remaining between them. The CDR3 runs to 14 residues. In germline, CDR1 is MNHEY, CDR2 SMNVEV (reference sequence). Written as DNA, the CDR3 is TGTGCCAGCAGTCTAATAACAGGGATCTCTGAAGCTTTCTTT. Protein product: CASSLITGISEAFF.

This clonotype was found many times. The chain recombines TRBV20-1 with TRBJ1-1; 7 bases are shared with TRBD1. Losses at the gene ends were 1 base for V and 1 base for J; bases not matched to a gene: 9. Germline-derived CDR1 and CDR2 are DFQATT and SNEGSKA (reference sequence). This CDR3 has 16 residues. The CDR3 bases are TGCAGTGCTAGAGGGGGTAGGTGGACAGGGAACACTGAAGCTTTCTTT. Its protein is CSARGGRWTGNTEAFF.

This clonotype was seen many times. The DNA for the CDR3 is TGTGCCACCAGTTCCAAGCAGGCGATTTATAGCAATCAGCCCCAGCATTTT. This codes for CATSSKQAIYSNQPQHF. The chain combines TRBV24-1 with TRBJ1-5; no firm D call. The CDR3 is made up of 17 amino acids. CDR1 and CDR2 (germline): KGHDR, SFDVKD. With 6 bases removed from V and 0 bases from J, the gap between germline ends came to 17 bases.

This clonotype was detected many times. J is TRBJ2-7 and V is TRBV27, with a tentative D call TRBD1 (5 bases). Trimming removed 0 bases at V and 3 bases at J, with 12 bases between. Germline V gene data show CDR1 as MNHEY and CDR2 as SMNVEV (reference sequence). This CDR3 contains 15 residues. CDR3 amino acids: CASSLSPGLIYEQYF. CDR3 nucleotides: TGTGCCAGCAGTTTATCGCCAGGGTTGATCTACGAGCAGTACTTC.

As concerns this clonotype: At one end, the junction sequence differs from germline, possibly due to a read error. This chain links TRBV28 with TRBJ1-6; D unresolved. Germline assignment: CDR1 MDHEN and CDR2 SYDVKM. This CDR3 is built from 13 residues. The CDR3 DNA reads TGTGCCAGCAGACGAGAGTTAGATTCACACCTCCACTTT. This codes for CASRRELDSHLHF.

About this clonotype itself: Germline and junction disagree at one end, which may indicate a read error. CDR3 region: CGARASGAYEQYF. CDR3 nucleotides: TGCGGTGCTAGAGCTAGCGGGGCCTACGAGCAGTACTTC. The J gene is TRBJ2-7, the V gene TRBV20-1, with 9 nucleotides matching TRBD2. Germline V gives CDR1 DFQATT, CDR2 SNEGSKA (reference sequence). This CDR3 spans 13 amino acids.

DNA for the CDR3: TGTGCCAGCAGCCTTAGATCGACGGGCGGCAATGAGCAGTTCTTC. Translation: CASSLRSTGGNEQFF. The chain carries TRBV7-2 and TRBJ2-1; D remains unclear. V shed 5 bases and J shed 6 bases, with 17 bases lying between them. Germline CDR1 reads SGHTA; CDR2 reads FQGNSA. The length of the CDR3 is 15 residues.

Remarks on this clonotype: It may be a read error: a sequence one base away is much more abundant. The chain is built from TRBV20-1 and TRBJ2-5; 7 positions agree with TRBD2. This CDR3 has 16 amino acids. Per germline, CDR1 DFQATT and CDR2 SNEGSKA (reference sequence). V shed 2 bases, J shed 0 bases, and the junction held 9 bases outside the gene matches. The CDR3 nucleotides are TGCAGTGCTAGATGGGGGAGGGCAATGTACCAAGAGACCCAGTACTTC. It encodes CSARWGRAMYQETQYF.

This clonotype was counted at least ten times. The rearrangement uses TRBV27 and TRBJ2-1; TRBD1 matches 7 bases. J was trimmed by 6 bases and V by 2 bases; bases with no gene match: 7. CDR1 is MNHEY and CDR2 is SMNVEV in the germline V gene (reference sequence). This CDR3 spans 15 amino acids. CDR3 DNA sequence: TGTGCCAGCAGTTTAAACAGGGGAAGGGGCAATGAGCAGTTCTTC. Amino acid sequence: CASSLNRGRGNEQFF.

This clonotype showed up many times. In DNA form, the CDR3 reads TGCAGTGCTAGGGGGATACAGGGGGCGCAGGCTAACTATGGCTACACCTTC. Amino acids: CSARGIQGAQANYGYTF. The chain uses TRBV20-1 and TRBJ1-2; 9 bases are a match to TRBD1. Germline V gene data show CDR1 as DFQATT and CDR2 as SNEGSKA (reference sequence). This CDR3 region has 17 residues. Unmatched junction bases numbered 11, after V lost 3 bases and J lost 0 bases.

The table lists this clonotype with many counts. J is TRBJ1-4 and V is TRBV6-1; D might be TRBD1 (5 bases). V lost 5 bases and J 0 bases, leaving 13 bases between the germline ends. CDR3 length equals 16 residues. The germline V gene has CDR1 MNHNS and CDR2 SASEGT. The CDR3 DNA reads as TGTGCCAGCAGTTATCAGGGATTTCCAACTAATGAAAAACTGTTTTTT. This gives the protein CASSYQGFPTNEKLFF.

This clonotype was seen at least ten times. CDR3 coding DNA: TGCGCCAGCAGCTTGTCTCGAGGAGCAATCGGCGGGGAGCTGTTTTTT. Residues: CASSLSRGAIGGELFF. The rearrangement joins TRBV5-1 to TRBJ2-2; no clear D gene. The germline V and J ends were trimmed by 1 base and 7 bases, with 17 bases remaining between them. Germline CDR1 is SGHRS and CDR2 is YFSETQ. The CDR3 consists of 16 residues.

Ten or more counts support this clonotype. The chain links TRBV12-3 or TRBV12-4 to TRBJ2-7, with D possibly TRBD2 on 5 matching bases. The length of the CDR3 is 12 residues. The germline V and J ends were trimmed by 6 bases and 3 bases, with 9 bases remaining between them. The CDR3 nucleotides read TGTGCCAGCAGGGAGGCAAACTACGAGCAGTACTTC. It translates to CASREANYEQYF.

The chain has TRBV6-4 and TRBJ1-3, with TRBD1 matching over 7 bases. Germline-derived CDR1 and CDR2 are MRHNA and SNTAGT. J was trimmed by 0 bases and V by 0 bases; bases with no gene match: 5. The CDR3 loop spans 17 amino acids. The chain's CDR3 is CASSDSRTGFSGNTIYF. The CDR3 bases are TGTGCCAGCAGTGACTCCAGGACAGGATTCTCTGGAAACACCATATATTTT.

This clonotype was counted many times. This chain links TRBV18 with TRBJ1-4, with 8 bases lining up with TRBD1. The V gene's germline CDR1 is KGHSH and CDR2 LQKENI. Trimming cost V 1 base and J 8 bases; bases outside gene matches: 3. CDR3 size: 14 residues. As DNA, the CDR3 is TGTGCCAGCTCACCACAACAGGGGGGAGAAAAACTGTTTTTT. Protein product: CASSPQQGGEKLFF.

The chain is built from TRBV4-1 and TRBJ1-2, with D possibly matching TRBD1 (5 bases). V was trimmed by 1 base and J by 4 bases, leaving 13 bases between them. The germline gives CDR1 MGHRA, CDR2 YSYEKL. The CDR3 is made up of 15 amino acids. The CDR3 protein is CASSQGATGIYGYTF. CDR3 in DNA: TGCGCCAGCAGCCAAGGGGCTACAGGAATCTATGGCTACACCTTC.

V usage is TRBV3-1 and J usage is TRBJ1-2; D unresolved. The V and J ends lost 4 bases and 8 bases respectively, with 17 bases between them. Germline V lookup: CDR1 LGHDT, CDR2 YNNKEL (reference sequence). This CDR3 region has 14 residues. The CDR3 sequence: CASSRDGGFQGYTF. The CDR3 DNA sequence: TGTGCCAGCAGCCGAGATGGCGGTTTTCAGGGCTACACCTTC. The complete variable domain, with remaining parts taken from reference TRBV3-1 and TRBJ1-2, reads DTAVSQTPKYLVTQMGNDKSIKCEQNLGHDTMYWYKQDSKKFLKIMFSYNNKELIINETVPNRFSPKSPDKAHLNLHINSLELGDSAVYFCASSRDGGFQGYTFGSGTRLTVV.

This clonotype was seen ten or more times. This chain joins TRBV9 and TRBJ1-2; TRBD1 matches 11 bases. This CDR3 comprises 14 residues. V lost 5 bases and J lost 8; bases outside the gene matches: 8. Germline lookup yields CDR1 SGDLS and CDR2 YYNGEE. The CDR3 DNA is TGTGCCAGCAGTGGACAGGGGGCATCGTACGGCTACACCTTC. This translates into CASSGQGASYGYTF.

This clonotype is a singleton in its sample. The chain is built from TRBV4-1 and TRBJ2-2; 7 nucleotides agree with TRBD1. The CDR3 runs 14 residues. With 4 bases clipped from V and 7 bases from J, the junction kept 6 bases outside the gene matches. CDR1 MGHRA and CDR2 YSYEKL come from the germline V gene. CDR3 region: CASSRQQGFGELFF. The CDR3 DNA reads TGCGCCAGCAGCCGTCAACAGGGGTTCGGGGAGCTGTTTTTT.

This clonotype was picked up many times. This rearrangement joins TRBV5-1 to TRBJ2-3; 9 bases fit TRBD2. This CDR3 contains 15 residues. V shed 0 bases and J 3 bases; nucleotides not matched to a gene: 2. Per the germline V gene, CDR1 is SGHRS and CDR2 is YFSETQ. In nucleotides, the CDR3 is TGCGCCAGCAGCTTGGCTAGCGGGGCTACAGATACGCAGTATTTT. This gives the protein CASSLASGATDTQYF.

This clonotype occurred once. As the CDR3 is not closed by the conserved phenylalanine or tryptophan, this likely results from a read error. CDR3 amino acids: CASSSQDIGELFS. In DNA form, the CDR3 reads TGTGCCAGCAGCTCGCAGGATATCGGGGAGCTGTTTTCT. The chain joins TRBV28 to TRBJ2-2; D not resolved. From germline, CDR1 is MDHEN and CDR2 SYDVKM. The V gene lost 6 bases and the J gene lost 7 bases, with 12 bases spanning the gap. The CDR3 runs to 13 residues.

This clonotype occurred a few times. The CDR3 loop is CASSLAGTSGTDTQYF. The CDR3 DNA follows: TGTGCCAGCAGCCTAGCGGGGACTAGCGGCACAGATACGCAGTATTTT. This chain connects TRBV3-1 to TRBJ2-3; 10 bases match TRBD2. CDR3 length equals 16 residues. Germline V gene sequence: CDR1 LGHDT, CDR2 YNNKEL (reference sequence). The V and J ends lost 4 bases and 1 base, in that order; junction bases with no gene match: 5.

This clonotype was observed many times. This chain's CDR3 is CASSRGQAQETQYF. The DNA for the CDR3 is TGTGCCAGCAGCCGTGGACAGGCTCAAGAGACCCAGTACTTC. V gene TRBV3-1 combines with J gene TRBJ2-5; TRBD1 matches at 7 bases. In germline, CDR1 is LGHDT, CDR2 YNNKEL (reference sequence). This CDR3 is 14 amino acids long. The V and J ends lost 4 bases and 2 bases, in that order; junction bases with no gene match: 4.